Presented here are 25 T cell receptor beta chains from one specimen sequenced in a study of cytomegalovirus exposure and HLA in healthy donors. Here immunoSEQ multiplex PCR was the method, and the copy in TCRdb shows in-frame clones only, minus some. Of some 140,000 clones detected, approximately 84% appear once; the ten largest clones hold around 1.4%. The sequencing input was PBMCs. All receptors derive from a woman in her thirties in good health and CMV-seronegative.

J is TRBJ2-1 and V is TRBV4-1; D gene ambiguous. Per germline, CDR1 MGHRA and CDR2 YSYEKL. V lost 1 base and J lost 6, with 19 bases in between. The CDR3 is 17 residues long. The CDR3: CASSQVPRGLGPNEQFF. The CDR3 nucleotides read TGCGCCAGCAGCCAAGTGCCTCGTGGTCTCGGTCCCAATGAGCAGTTCTTC.

The chain recombines TRBV7-8 with TRBJ1-2; D ambiguous. The CDR3 totals 12 residues. Germline V gene data show CDR1 as SGHVS and CDR2 as FQNEAQ. Trimming left V 1 base short and J 4 bases short, with 4 bases between. CDR3: CASSLDGYGYTF. The CDR3 region has the DNA TGTGCCAGCAGCTTAGACGGCTATGGCTACACCTTC.

The rearrangement links TRBV1 to TRBJ2-1; the table names TRBD2, a call not compared with the DNA. TRBV1 counts as a pseudogene. The length of the CDR3 is 18 residues. CDR3 DNA sequence: TGCACCAGCAGCCAACAAGAAGGTGAACTAGCGGGGTACAATGAGCAGTTCTTC. This encodes CTSSQQEGELAGYNEQFF.

This clone appeared once. The rearrangement links TRBV5-1 to TRBJ1-4; D not certain. V shed 0 bases and J shed 11 bases, with 14 bases lying between them. CDR3 length: 14 residues. The germline V gene encodes CDR1 SGHRS and CDR2 YFSETQ. CDR3 DNA: TGCGCCAGCAGCTTGGAATCCCGTAACGAGAAACTGTTTTTT. This gives the protein CASSLESRNEKLFF. Filled out from reference TRBV5-1 and TRBJ1-4, the complete variable domain reads KAGVTQTPRYLIKTRGQQVTLSCSPISGHRSVSWYQQTPGQGLQFLFEYFSETQRNKGNFPGRFSGRQFSNSRSEMNVSTLELGDSALYLCASSLESRNEKLFFGSGTQLSVL.

This chain connects TRBV6-1 to TRBJ2-6; D gene unclear. CDR1 and CDR2 from the germline V gene are MNHNS and SASEGT. This CDR3 contains 17 residues. The germline V and J ends were trimmed by 2 bases and 0 bases, with 11 bases remaining between them. DNA of the CDR3: TGTGCCAGCAGTGAAAGACTGGCCACCTCTGGGGCCAACGTCCTGACTTTC. It is translated as CASSERLATSGANVLTF.

The chain links TRBV30 to TRBJ2-3; 10 positions match TRBD2. This CDR3 has 14 amino acids. The J segment lost 0 bases and the V segment lost 3 bases, leaving 0 bases of the junction unmatched. Germline loops: CDR1 GTSNPN, CDR2 SVGIG (reference sequence). CDR3 protein: CAWRLAGSTDTQYF. CDR3 in DNA: TGTGCCTGGAGACTAGCGGGGAGCACAGATACGCAGTATTTT.

This clone was counted a single time. The chain joins TRBV19 to TRBJ2-2; 11 bases agree with TRBD1. With 5 bases clipped from V and 5 bases from J, the junction kept 7 bases outside the gene matches. This CDR3 is built from 16 residues. The germline V gene encodes CDR1 LNHDA and CDR2 SQIVND (reference sequence). The CDR3 region has the DNA TGTGCCAGTAGTCCTCGGACAGGGGGCTGGACCGGGGAGCTGTTTTTT. This sequence encodes CASSPRTGGWTGELFF.

V usage is TRBV18 and J usage is TRBJ1-5, with 8 positions matching TRBD1. Trimming cost V 3 bases and J 3 bases; bases outside gene matches: 7. This CDR3 has 16 residues. Germline CDR1 reads KGHSH; CDR2 reads LQKENI. The CDR3 DNA sequence: TGTGCCAGCTCACCCTCCGGGACAGGCTTCAATCAGCCCCAGCATTTT. It yields the protein CASSPSGTGFNQPQHF.

J is TRBJ2-3 and V is TRBV7-9; 7 bases are shared with TRBD2. The CDR3 loop spans 16 amino acids. In germline, CDR1 is SEHNR, CDR2 FQNEAQ (reference sequence). Trimming removed 8 bases from V and 4 bases from J; junction bases left unmatched: 15. The CDR3 DNA is TGTGCCAGCGGGGGGGGGATTTTCCCAGTCCCAGATACGCAGTATTTT. Amino acid sequence: CASGGGIFPVPDTQYF.

This chain links TRBV7-3 with TRBJ2-5; 8 bases match TRBD1. The junction had 7 bases not matched to a gene; V was cut back by 3 bases and J by 4 bases. Germline CDR1 and CDR2: SGHTA and FQGTGA. The CDR3 has 15 residues. CDR3 loop: CASSLGQVLGETQYF. For the CDR3, the DNA is TGTGCCAGCAGCTTGGGACAGGTCCTTGGAGAGACCCAGTACTTC.

By its share, this clone is medium-sized. The V and J genes are TRBV5-1 and TRBJ1-2, with D tentatively TRBD1 (5 bases). V was trimmed by 1 base and J by 1 base, leaving 11 bases between them. The germline V gene has CDR1 SGHRS and CDR2 YFSETQ. This CDR3 comprises 15 residues. The DNA of the CDR3 is TGCGCCAGCAGCTTGTCAGCTGACAGTAACTATGGCTACACCTTC. This encodes CASSLSADSNYGYTF. Based on the CDR3 plus reference TRBV5-1 and TRBJ1-2, the full variable domain is KAGVTQTPRYLIKTRGQQVTLSCSPISGHRSVSWYQQTPGQGLQFLFEYFSETQRNKGNFPGRFSGRQFSNSRSEMNVSTLELGDSALYLCASSLSADSNYGYTFGSGTRLTVV.

The chain recombines TRBV5-4 with TRBJ2-7; TRBD1 agrees at 9 bases. CDR1 and CDR2 (germline): SGHNT, YYREEE (reference sequence). The CDR3 has 15 amino acids. V lost 4 bases, J lost 0 bases, and 5 bases stayed unmatched. CDR3 sequence (DNA): TGTGCCAGCAGCGGCGGGACAGGGAGCTCCTACGAGCAGTACTTC. Amino acids: CASSGGTGSSYEQYF.

The chain links TRBV27 to TRBJ1-5; D not resolved. Trimming removed 5 bases at V and 0 bases at J, with 20 bases between. Germline V gene sequence: CDR1 MNHEY, CDR2 SMNVEV (reference sequence). This CDR3 comprises 18 residues. The CDR3 here is CASSPLYGRLNSNQPQHF. Written as DNA, the CDR3 is TGTGCCAGCAGTCCTCTGTACGGGAGATTGAATAGCAATCAGCCCCAGCATTTT.

This chain joins TRBV28 and TRBJ1-5; D unresolved. This CDR3 has 14 residues. The ends were cut back, 6 bases at V and 3 bases at J, with 12 bases in the middle. Germline CDR1 and CDR2: MDHEN and SYDVKM. The DNA for the CDR3 is TGTGCCAGCAGCCCCCAAGGAGTCAATCAGCCCCAGCATTTT. Protein product: CASSPQGVNQPQHF.

The chain uses TRBV2 and TRBJ1-2; 7 nucleotides align to TRBD1. Unmatched junction bases numbered 9, after V lost 5 bases and J lost 9 bases. This CDR3 contains 13 residues. Germline CDR1 reads SNHLY; CDR2 reads FYNNEI. The DNA of the CDR3 is TGTGCCAGCAGTCTGGACAGGTCGGTCAGCTACACCTTC. Translating gives CASSLDRSVSYTF.

The CDR3 reads CASSSRAAGGAYNEQFF. The DNA of the CDR3 is TGTGCCAGCAGCTCCAGAGCCGCGGGGGGCGCCTACAATGAGCAGTTCTTC. V is TRBV7-6 and J is TRBJ2-1; the match to TRBD2 covers 8 bases. Looked up from germline, CDR1 is SGHVS and CDR2 is FNYEAQ. CDR3 length equals 17 residues. With 4 bases clipped from V and 2 bases from J, the junction kept 10 bases outside the gene matches.

The rearrangement joins TRBV7-2 to TRBJ2-7; D is perhaps TRBD1 (5 bases). There are 14 residues in the CDR3. The ends were cut back, 1 base at V and 7 bases at J, with 14 bases in the middle. CDR1 and CDR2 (germline): SGHTA, FQGNSA. CDR3 nucleotide sequence: TGTGCCAGCAGCTTAGGTGGGGCTTCTACGGAGCAGTACTTC. This sequence encodes CASSLGGASTEQYF.

A note on this clone: Different DNA sequences within this sample yield the same CDR3. This chain links TRBV2 with TRBJ1-1, with 11 bases aligning to TRBD1. The V and J ends lost 6 bases and 5 bases, in that order; junction bases with no gene match: 5. The CDR3 is 14 amino acids. In germline, CDR1 is SNHLY, CDR2 FYNNEI. CDR3 nucleotide sequence: TGTGCCAGCAGAGGACAGGGGGCGGGGACTGAAGCTTTCTTT. It codes for CASRGQGAGTEAFF.

The chain joins TRBV6-4 to TRBJ2-1; TRBD1 matches 7 bases. The V gene end was trimmed by 10 bases and the J gene end by 0 bases; junction bases not matched to a gene: 9. Germline CDR1 is MRHNA and CDR2 is SNTAGT. This CDR3 region has 15 residues. CDR3 residues: CANGTEGRSYNEQFF. DNA of the CDR3: TGTGCCAACGGGACAGAAGGGCGCTCCTACAATGAGCAGTTCTTC.

V and J are TRBV4-1 and TRBJ2-2, with D possibly matching TRBD1 (5 bases). The CDR3 covers 17 residues. The germline gives CDR1 MGHRA, CDR2 YSYEKL. Trimming took off 0 bases at V and 0 bases at J, with 11 bases between the two ends. Here the CDR3 reads CASSQEGHHTNTGELFF. CDR3 in DNA: TGCGCCAGCAGCCAAGAAGGACATCATACGAACACCGGGGAGCTGTTTTTT.

This rearrangement joins TRBV5-8 to TRBJ2-2; 7 positions match TRBD1. The germline CDR1 and CDR2 sequences are SGHTS and YDEGEE. The CDR3 covers 16 residues. The trim removed 3 bases at V and 6 bases at J, leaving 11 bases unmatched. The CDR3 spells CASSSGQVLLPGELFF. For the CDR3, the DNA is TGTGCCAGCAGCTCCGGACAGGTCCTTCTGCCCGGGGAGCTGTTTTTT.

V and J are TRBV27 and TRBJ1-2; 12 bases agree with TRBD1. CDR3 size: 15 residues. CDR1 MNHEY and CDR2 SMNVEV come from the germline V gene (reference sequence). The V gene end was trimmed by 2 bases and the J gene end by 8 bases; junction bases not matched to a gene: 6. CDR3 DNA sequence: TGTGCCAGCAGTTTAGACCGGGACAGGGGGCGAGGCTACACCTTC. Its translation is CASSLDRDRGRGYTF.

The V call is TRBV21-1, the J call TRBJ2-5; TRBD2 is the table's D call and was not checked against the DNA. TRBV21-1 is a pseudogene. The CDR3 loop spans 17 amino acids. The DNA for the CDR3 is TGTGCCAGCAGCAAACTTCGGCGGGGTTTGTACCAAGAGACCCAGTACTTC. As protein: CASSKLRRGLYQETQYF.

The gene calls are TRBV28 and TRBJ1-1, with 7 bases identical to TRBD1. The V gene's germline CDR1 is MDHEN and CDR2 SYDVKM. V dropped 2 bases and J dropped 11; count of bases not matched to a gene: 8. CDR3 length: 13 residues. CDR3 loop: CASSLGGGSRAFF. The CDR3 coding sequence is TGTGCCAGCAGTTTAGGAGGGGGCAGTCGGGCTTTCTTT.

The chain uses TRBV30 and TRBJ2-1; no clear D. The V end lost 0 bases, the J end lost 4 bases, and 4 bases lay between the germline ends. Germline V gives CDR1 GTSNPN, CDR2 SVGIG (reference sequence). The CDR3 is made up of 12 amino acids. Written as DNA, the CDR3 is TGTGCCTGGAGTGTACAGTACAATGAGCAGTTCTTC. It specifies CAWSVQYNEQFF.